The rows below give T cell receptor beta chains drawn from one sample of a study of cytomegalovirus exposure and HLA in healthy donors. Generated by immunoSEQ multiplex PCR, the TCRdb table keeps only in-frame clones and is missing some. The data contain about 190,000 clones, around 75% of them seen just once; the ten biggest clones take up about 3.1%. The sequenced material came from PBMCs. Every receptor here comes from a woman aged 30 to 39 in good health and CMV-seropositive. Both conserved end residues are part of each CDR3. A D gene is named only where the DNA matches it firmly. Size is omitted from some rows. Given values are once, few, many or a class for expanded clones.

J	size	D	V	CDR3	DNA
TRBJ2-7	-	-	TRBV7-2	CASSFRPGVDEQYF	TGTGCCAGCAGCTTTCGACCAGGGGTAGACGAGCAGTACTTC
TRBJ1-1	-	-	TRBV10-1	CASSLDGEVNTEAFF	TGCGCCAGCAGTTTGGACGGGGAAGTGAACACTGAAGCTTTCTTT
TRBJ1-1	few	-	TRBV6-5	CASSYGGQGSSTEAFF	TGTGCCAGCAGTTACGGTGGGCAGGGTAGTTCCACTGAAGCTTTCTTT
TRBJ2-1	few	TRBD2	TRBV13	CASSLAGLAGFNEQFF	TGTGCCAGCAGCTTAGCGGGACTAGCGGGATTTAATGAGCAGTTCTTC
TRBJ2-5	-	TRBD2	TRBV4-2	CASSQTTSSGSEETQYF	TGTGCCAGCAGCCAGACGACAAGTAGCGGGAGTGAGGAGACCCAGTACTTC
TRBJ2-5	-	-	TRBV28	CASSLGREAETQYF	TGTGCCAGCAGTTTGGGAAGGGAGGCAGAGACCCAGTACTTC
TRBJ2-1	-	TRBD2	TRBV29-1	CSVYGTSGIYNEQFF	TGCAGCGTGTACGGGACTAGCGGAATATACAATGAGCAGTTCTTC
TRBJ2-1	once	-	TRBV6-5	CASSSTESPYNEQFF	TGTGCCAGCAGCTCGACGGAGTCCCCCTACAATGAGCAGTTCTTC
TRBJ2-5	-	-	TRBV19	CASRGTPETQYF	TGTGCCAGTCGGGGAACGCCGGAGACCCAGTACTTC
TRBJ2-5	-	TRBD1	TRBV19	CASSTLPAGGAVETQYF	TGTGCCAGTAGTACCCTTCCGGCAGGGGGCGCAGTAGAGACCCAGTACTTC
TRBJ2-1	-	-	TRBV27	CASRGPNSYNEQFF	TGTGCCAGCAGGGGCCCTAACTCCTACAATGAGCAGTTCTTC